These T cell receptor beta chains were read from a single sample in a study of blood T cells in healthy people across ages. TCRdb re-derived calls from the 5' RACE reads in MiXCR, one entry per CDR3 protein. The table shows some 1 million distinct CDR3 sequences, with under 45% occurring only once. The sequencing sample was made of blood. These receptors originate from a woman in her sixties in good health. Both conserved end residues are part of each CDR3. The order of the fields is D gene, V gene, clone size, J gene, CDR3 protein, CDR3 DNA. The D gene is left open where the match is weak. The listing skips clone size in some rows; elsewhere it reads once, few, many or a size class.

TRBD1	TRBV20-1	few	TRBJ1-1	CSASGGQGANTEAFF	TGCAGTGCTAGTGGGGGACAGGGGGCGAACACTGAAGCTTTCTTT
-	TRBV27	-	TRBJ1-6	CASSPQVPYNSPLHF	TGTGCCAGCAGTCCCCAGGTGCCCTATAATTCACCCCTCCACTTT
TRBD2	TRBV6-5	-	TRBJ2-7	CASSRGTSFEQYF	TGTGCCAGCAGCCGGGGGACTAGCTTCGAGCAGTACTTC
-	TRBV4-1	-	TRBJ1-6	CASSPGQWDSLHF	TGCGCCAGCAGCCCCGGGCAGTGGGATTCCCTCCACTTT
TRBD1	TRBV29-1	few	TRBJ2-5	CSATGTGIGETQYF	TGCAGCGCCACCGGGACAGGGATCGGGGAGACCCAGTACTTC
TRBD2	TRBV3-1	-	TRBJ2-1	CASSQVSGSANEQFF	TGTGCCAGCAGCCAAGTTAGCGGGAGCGCCAATGAGCAGTTCTTC
-	TRBV7-2	-	TRBJ2-2	CASSLAYRASNTGELFF	TGTGCCAGCAGCTTAGCGTATAGGGCTTCGAACACCGGGGAGCTGTTTTTT
-	TRBV30	-	TRBJ1-5	CAWSGQGHQPQHF	TGTGCCTGGAGTGGTCAGGGGCATCAGCCCCAGCATTTT
TRBD1	TRBV29-1	few	TRBJ2-1	CSVGQGVRNEQFF	TGCAGCGTGGGACAGGGGGTGAGAAATGAGCAGTTCTTC
-	TRBV12-3/TRBV12-4	-	TRBJ2-5	CASSPGPGRETQYF	TGTGCCAGCAGCCCGGGCCCCGGGAGAGAGACCCAGTACTTC
-	TRBV6-2/TRBV6-3	-	TRBJ2-6	CASSYNQGSAGANVLTF	TGTGCCAGCAGTTACAACCAGGGATCCGCTGGGGCCAACGTCCTGACTTTC
TRBD1	TRBV7-6	-	TRBJ1-4	CASRNDRGGTNEKLFF	TGTGCCAGCAGAAATGACAGGGGTGGTACTAATGAAAAACTGTTTTTT
TRBD2	TRBV20-1	-	TRBJ2-3	CSATGTSGSSFRADTQYF	TGCAGTGCTACAGGGACTAGCGGGAGTAGCTTTCGCGCAGATACGCAGTATTTT
-	TRBV5-6	-	TRBJ2-1	CASSSWGGTGHNEQFF	TGTGCCAGCAGTTCATGGGGGGGGACAGGACACAATGAGCAGTTCTTC
TRBD2	TRBV7-9	-	TRBJ2-1	CASNLLAGGPNEQFF	TGTGCCAGCAATCTACTAGCGGGAGGACCCAATGAGCAGTTCTTC